The T cell receptor beta chain under discussion was sequenced for a study of T cell repertoires in cytomegalovirus infection. Study-level information: An indication of both CMV infection and matching HLA type came from public TCR beta signatures.

This clonotype was observed many times. As yet, its antigen is unknown. TCRdb redid the calling of the reads with MiXCR, one entry per CDR3 protein. Of fewer than 300,000 distinct CDR3 sequences in the sample, roughly 26% were seen once. Germline-derived CDR1 and CDR2 are SGHVS and FQNEAQ. The V gene lost 5 bases and the J gene lost 1 base, with 10 bases spanning the gap. CDR3 length equals 14 residues. General study findings and limits: CMV carriers having the relevant HLA were flagged by cumulative public TCR beta family frequency.

This clonotype originated in a human donor in good health (CMV status not recorded). Some clones in this sample may be carry-over from other donors' samples. The specimen was PBMCs. This sequence joins TRBV7-8 and TRBJ2-3; D remains unclear. In DNA, the CDR3 is TGTGCCAGCAGCCTCTGGGTCCGCACAGATACGCAGTATTTT. Its translation: CASSLWVRTDTQYF.